Shown below are 25 T cell receptor beta chains from a single sample sequenced in a study of blood T cell repertoires in COVID-19. Assay used: immunoSEQ multiplex PCR; TCRdb lists only in-frame clones, some missing. The sample holds 250,000 or so clones, 85% seen once. The sequencing input was PBMCs or T cells enriched from blood (not recorded which). Receptors were obtained from a woman aged 45-59 years who had been exposed to COVID-19.

This sequence joins TRBV7-2 and TRBJ1-4, with a tentative D call TRBD1 (6 bases). Germline CDR1 SGHTA, CDR2 FQGNSA. The CDR3 totals 15 residues. The V gene lost 5 bases and the J gene lost 4 bases, with 14 bases spanning the gap. The CDR3 reads CASSVHGGGNEKLFF. CDR3 sequence (DNA): TGTGCCAGCAGCGTCCATGGGGGCGGTAATGAAAAACTGTTTTTT.

The chain combines TRBV10-2 with TRBJ1-1; D is unresolved. This CDR3 contains 13 residues. V was clipped by 7 bases and J by 1 base, with 10 bases between them. Germline loops: CDR1 WSHSY, CDR2 SAAADI. The CDR3 DNA follows: TGCGCCAGCACCACCCCCGGGAACACTGAAGCTTTCTTT. Protein: CASTTPGNTEAFF.

In its sample, this clone was seen once. The V call is TRBV29-1, the J call TRBJ1-1; TRBD1 might be the D (5 bases). CDR3 length: 14 amino acids. Trimming pared 2 bases from V and 1 base from J, leaving 11 bases between. CDR1 is SQVTM, CDR2 ANQGSEA, per germline. The CDR3 is CSVEPRGWNTEAFF. In DNA, the CDR3 is TGCAGCGTTGAACCCCGGGGGTGGAACACTGAAGCTTTCTTT.

CDR3 coding DNA: TGTGCCAGCAGCCTACAGGGTCTCCCCCTTAACTATAGCTCCTATAATTCACCCCTCCACTTT. Residues: CASSLQGLPLNYSSYNSPLHF. The rearrangement joins TRBV14 to TRBJ1-6; a possible D gene is TRBD1 (6 bases). The CDR3 is made up of 21 amino acids. Germline values: CDR1 SGHDN, CDR2 FVKESK. V was cut by 4 bases and J by 0 bases, with 25 bases left in between.

This clone came up a few times. The J gene is TRBJ2-1, the V gene TRBV12-3 or TRBV12-4, with D hard to call. V dropped 4 bases and J dropped 8 bases, with 12 bases sitting between them. CDR3 size: 13 residues. The CDR3 DNA is TGTGCCAGCAGTTCTAGGTCAGTCGATGAGCAGTTCTTC. It yields the protein CASSSRSVDEQFF.

J is TRBJ2-7 and V is TRBV21-1; TRBD1 was called by the table and not checked on the DNA. TRBV21-1 is marked as a pseudogene. This CDR3 contains 15 residues. CDR3 protein: CASSNGDRDIGEQYF. The DNA of the CDR3 is TGTGCCAGCAGCAATGGGGACAGGGATATCGGCGAGCAGTACTTC.

V usage is TRBV9 and J usage is TRBJ1-1; tentative D call: TRBD1 (6 bases). The V and J ends lost 5 bases and 1 base respectively, with 12 bases between them. The CDR3 is 14 amino acids. Germline V lookup: CDR1 SGDLS, CDR2 YYNGEE. The CDR3 coding sequence is TGTGCCAGCAGTGAACAGGGCTGGAACACTGAAGCTTTCTTT. Protein sequence: CASSEQGWNTEAFF.

This chain connects TRBV20-1 to TRBJ1-1; unclear D gene. This CDR3 contains 10 residues. Germline-derived CDR1 and CDR2 are DFQATT and SNEGSKA (reference sequence). Trimming cost V 3 bases and J 11 bases, with 10 bases left between them. CDR3 sequence: CSASGAVAFF. CDR3 nucleotides: TGCAGTGCTAGCGGAGCTGTGGCTTTCTTT.

The chain joins TRBV15 to TRBJ1-2; D possibly corresponds to TRBD1 (6 bases). The V and J ends lost 3 bases and 5 bases respectively, with 16 bases between them. The CDR3 sequence is 15 residues long. CDR1 is LNHNV, CDR2 YYDKDF, per germline (reference sequence). CDR3 bases: TGTGCCACCAGCAGCGACCGCACAGGGAATTATGGCTACACCTTC. It codes for CATSSDRTGNYGYTF.

Here the CDR3 reads CASTISGNTEAFF. CDR3 nucleotide sequence: TGTGCCAGCACTATAAGCGGGAACACTGAAGCTTTCTTT. The J gene is TRBJ1-1, the V gene TRBV7-2, with no clear D. This CDR3 comprises 13 residues. The germline gives CDR1 SGHTA, CDR2 FQGNSA. V shed 7 bases and J shed 1 base, with 10 bases lying between them. Full variable domain (rest looked up from reference TRBV7-2 and TRBJ1-1): GAGVSQSPSNKVTEKGKDVELRCDPISGHTALYWYRQSLGQGLEFLIYFQGNSAPDKSGLPSDRFSAERTGGSVSTLTIQRTQQEDSAVYLCASTISGNTEAFFGQGTRLTVV.

The J gene is TRBJ1-2, the V gene TRBV4-1, with a tentative D call TRBD1 (6 bases). The CDR3 totals 15 residues. Trimming left V 1 base short and J 4 bases short, with 13 bases between. CDR1 and CDR2 from the germline V gene are MGHRA and YSYEKL. The CDR3 region has the DNA TGCGCCAGCAGCCAAGCCCGGACAGAGACCTATGGCTACACCTTC. This codes for CASSQARTETYGYTF.

The chain uses TRBV18 and TRBJ1-2; unclear D gene. CDR1 and CDR2 from the germline V gene are KGHSH and LQKENI. The CDR3 loop spans 15 amino acids. Trimming cost V 6 bases and J 0 bases, with 14 bases left between them. The CDR3 loop is CASSPLGASNYGYTF. The CDR3 nucleotides read TGTGCCAGCTCTCCGCTGGGCGCCTCTAACTATGGCTACACCTTC.

CDR3 region: CASSYSGGGSEAFF. In DNA, the CDR3 is TGTGCCAGCAGTTACTCGGGAGGGGGGAGTGAAGCTTTCTTT. The chain couples TRBV6-2 or TRBV6-3 to TRBJ1-1, with a tentative D call TRBD1 (6 bases). The V gene lost 0 bases and the J gene lost 7 bases, with 12 bases spanning the gap. Looked up from germline, CDR1 is MNHEY and CDR2 is SVGEGT. This CDR3 comprises 14 residues.

The CDR3 is CASSSTGDSGNTIYF. The CDR3 DNA reads as TGTGCCAGCAGCTCTACAGGGGACTCTGGAAACACCATATATTTT. The chain links TRBV7-3 to TRBJ1-3; 7 bases agree with TRBD1. CDR3 size: 15 residues. Trimming at V came to 4 bases and at J to 0 bases, leaving 3 bases not matched to a gene. Germline V gene sequence: CDR1 SGHTA, CDR2 FQGTGA.

J is TRBJ1-1 and V is TRBV5-4; tentative D call: TRBD1 (5 bases). Per the germline V gene, CDR1 is SGHNT and CDR2 is YYREEE (reference sequence). Trimming left V 1 base short and J 1 base short, with 11 bases between. The CDR3 is 15 residues long. CDR3 nucleotides: TGTGCCAGCAGCTTGTTAGGGCAGGGGAACACTGAAGCTTTCTTT. Translated, it gives CASSLLGQGNTEAFF. The variable domain in full, completed from reference TRBV5-4 and TRBJ1-1, reads ETGVTQSPTHLIKTRGQQVTLRCSSQSGHNTVSWYQQALGQGPQFIFQYYREEENGRGNFPPRFSGLQFPNYSSELNVNALELDDSALYLCASSLLGQGNTEAFFGQGTRLTVV.

The chain carries TRBV4-2 and TRBJ1-2; unclear D gene. This CDR3 region has 13 residues. The germline V gene encodes CDR1 LGHNA and CDR2 YNFKEQ. Trimming cost V 4 bases and J 6 bases, with 12 bases left between them. The CDR3 protein is CASSPPGWDGYTF. CDR3 nucleotides: TGTGCCAGCAGCCCTCCGGGGTGGGATGGCTACACCTTC.

J is TRBJ2-1 and V is TRBV19; tentatively, D is TRBD2 (6 bases). V lost 4 bases, J lost 2 bases, and 12 bases lay in between. The CDR3 loop spans 15 amino acids. Germline assignment: CDR1 LNHDA and CDR2 SQIVND (reference sequence). CDR3 DNA: TGTGCCAGTAGTAGGGACTTCCGAACCTACAATGAGCAGTTCTTC. Protein: CASSRDFRTYNEQFF.

This rearrangement joins TRBV19 to TRBJ1-2; 9 bases map to TRBD1. This CDR3 comprises 17 residues. V lost 5 bases to trimming and J lost 1 base; unmatched junction nucleotides: 11. Germline V CDR1 and CDR2: LNHDA, SQIVND (reference sequence). The CDR3 DNA reads TGTGCCAGTAGTCCTCCGGACAGGGGAGGATTTAACTATGGCTACACCTTC. Protein: CASSPPDRGGFNYGYTF.

The V gene is TRBV19, the J gene TRBJ2-7, with 9 bases lining up with TRBD1. Germline CDR1 and CDR2: LNHDA and SQIVND (reference sequence). J lost 6 bases, V lost 5 bases, and 17 bases had no gene match. This CDR3 is 17 amino acids long. CDR3 nucleotide sequence: TGTGCCAGTAGTCTATATTGGACAGGGGACACGACGTCCGAGCAGTACTTC. This codes for CASSLYWTGDTTSEQYF.

V usage is TRBV13 and J usage is TRBJ1-1, with TRBD1 matching 8 bases. Trimming cost V 4 bases and J 3 bases; bases outside gene matches: 4. Germline V gives CDR1 PRHDT, CDR2 FYEKMQ (reference sequence). The CDR3 runs 14 residues. DNA for the CDR3: TGTGCCAGCAGCTACGGACAGGGAGACACTGAAGCTTTCTTT. It translates to CASSYGQGDTEAFF.

The chain combines TRBV7-8 with TRBJ2-7, with 8 positions matching TRBD1. In germline, CDR1 is SGHVS, CDR2 FQNEAQ. The CDR3 runs to 15 residues. V shed 5 bases and J 5 bases; nucleotides not matched to a gene: 11. The CDR3 sequence is CASSPDRGVSDEQYF. DNA for the CDR3: TGTGCCAGCAGCCCAGACAGGGGTGTATCGGACGAGCAGTACTTC.

This clone was observed a single time. The chain uses TRBV2 and TRBJ1-5; tentative D call: TRBD1 (6 bases). CDR3 length: 13 residues. Germline CDR1 is SNHLY and CDR2 is FYNNEI. V was pared by 9 bases and J by 4 bases, with 13 bases between. The CDR3 sequence: CASSGERNQPQHF. The CDR3, as DNA: TGTGCCAGTTCAGGGGAGAGAAATCAGCCCCAGCATTTT.

A single count supports this clone. The chain couples TRBV18 to TRBJ1-4; D possibly corresponds to TRBD1 (5 bases). The CDR3 runs 15 residues. V lost 1 base, J lost 8 bases, and 14 bases lay in between. Germline values: CDR1 KGHSH, CDR2 LQKENI. The CDR3 loop is CASSPQEGLNEKLFF. CDR3 nucleotide sequence: TGTGCCAGCTCACCACAGGAGGGGTTAAACGAAAAACTGTTTTTT. Based on the CDR3 plus reference TRBV18 and TRBJ1-4, the full variable domain is NAGVMQNPRHLVRRRGQEARLRCSPMKGHSHVYWYRQLPEEGLKFMVYLQKENIIDESGMPKERFSAEFPKEGPSILRIQQVVRGDSAAYFCASSPQEGLNEKLFFGSGTQLSVL.

The sample holds a few counts of this clone. The chain uses TRBV27 and TRBJ2-1, with 13 nucleotides matching TRBD2. There are 17 residues in the CDR3. The trim removed 5 bases at V and 5 bases at J, leaving 9 bases unmatched. CDR1 MNHEY and CDR2 SMNVEV come from the germline V gene (reference sequence). The CDR3 here is CASSPKLAGGPHNEQFF. The CDR3, as DNA: TGTGCCAGCAGTCCTAAACTAGCGGGGGGGCCCCACAATGAGCAGTTCTTC.

The J gene is TRBJ2-6, the V gene TRBV7-2; D gene unclear. The V end lost 2 bases, the J end lost 0 bases, and 8 bases lay between the germline ends. Germline V lookup: CDR1 SGHTA, CDR2 FQGNSA. The CDR3 is 16 residues long. As DNA, the CDR3 is TGTGCCAGCAGCTTACAGGTGTTCTCTGGGGCCAACGTCCTGACTTTC. It yields the protein CASSLQVFSGANVLTF.